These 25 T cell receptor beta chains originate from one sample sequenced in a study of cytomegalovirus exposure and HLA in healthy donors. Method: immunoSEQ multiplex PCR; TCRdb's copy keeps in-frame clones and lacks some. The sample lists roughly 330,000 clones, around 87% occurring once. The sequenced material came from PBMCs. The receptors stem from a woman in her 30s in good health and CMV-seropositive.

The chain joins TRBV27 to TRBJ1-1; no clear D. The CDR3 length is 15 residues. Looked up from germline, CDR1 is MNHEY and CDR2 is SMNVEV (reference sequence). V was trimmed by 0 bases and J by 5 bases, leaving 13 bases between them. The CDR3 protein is CASSLSSRAGTEAFF. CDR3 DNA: TGTGCCAGCAGTTTATCTTCTCGGGCGGGGACTGAAGCTTTCTTT.

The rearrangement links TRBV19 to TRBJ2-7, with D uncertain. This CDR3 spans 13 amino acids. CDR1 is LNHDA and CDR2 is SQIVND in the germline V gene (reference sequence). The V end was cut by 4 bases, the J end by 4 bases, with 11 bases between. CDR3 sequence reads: CASSTDTLYEQYF. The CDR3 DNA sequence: TGTGCCAGTAGTACCGACACCTTGTACGAGCAGTACTTC.

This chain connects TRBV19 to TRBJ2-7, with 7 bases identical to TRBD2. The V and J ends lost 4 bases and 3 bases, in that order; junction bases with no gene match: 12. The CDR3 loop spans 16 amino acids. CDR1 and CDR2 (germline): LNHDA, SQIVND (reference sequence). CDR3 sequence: CASSSGTSAWVYEQYF. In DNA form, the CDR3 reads TGTGCCAGTAGTAGCGGAACTAGCGCCTGGGTCTACGAGCAGTACTTC. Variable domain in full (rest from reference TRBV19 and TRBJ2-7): DGGITQSPKYLFRKEGQNVTLSCEQNLNHDAMYWYRQDPGQGLRLIYYSQIVNDFQKGDIAEGYSVSREKKESFPLTVTSAQKNPTAFYLCASSSGTSAWVYEQYFGPGTRLTVT.

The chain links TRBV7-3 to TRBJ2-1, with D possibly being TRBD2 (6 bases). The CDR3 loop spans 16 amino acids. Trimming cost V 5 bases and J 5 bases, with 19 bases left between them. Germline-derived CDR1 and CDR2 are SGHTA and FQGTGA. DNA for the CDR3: TGTGCCAGCAGCCCGTCCTGGCGGGGCCTAAACAATGAGCAGTTCTTC. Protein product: CASSPSWRGLNNEQFF.

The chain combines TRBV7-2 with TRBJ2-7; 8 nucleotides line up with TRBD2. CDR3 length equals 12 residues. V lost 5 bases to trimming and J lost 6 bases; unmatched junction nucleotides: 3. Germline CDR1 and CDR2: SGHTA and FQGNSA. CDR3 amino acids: CASSPGGVEQYF. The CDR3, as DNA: TGTGCCAGCAGCCCCGGGGGGGTCGAGCAGTACTTC.

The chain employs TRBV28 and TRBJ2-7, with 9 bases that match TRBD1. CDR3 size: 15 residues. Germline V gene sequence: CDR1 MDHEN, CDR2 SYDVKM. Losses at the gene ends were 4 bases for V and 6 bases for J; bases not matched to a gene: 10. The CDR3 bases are TGTGCCAGCAGTTCTTCCGGGACAGGGTATCTCGAGCAGTACTTC. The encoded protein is CASSSSGTGYLEQYF.

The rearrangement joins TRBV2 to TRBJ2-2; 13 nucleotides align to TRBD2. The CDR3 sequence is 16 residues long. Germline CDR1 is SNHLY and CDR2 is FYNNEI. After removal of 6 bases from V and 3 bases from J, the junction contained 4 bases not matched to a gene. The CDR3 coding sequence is TGTGCCAGCAGAACTAGCGGGGGGGCGTACACCGGGGAGCTGTTTTTT. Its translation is CASRTSGGAYTGELFF.

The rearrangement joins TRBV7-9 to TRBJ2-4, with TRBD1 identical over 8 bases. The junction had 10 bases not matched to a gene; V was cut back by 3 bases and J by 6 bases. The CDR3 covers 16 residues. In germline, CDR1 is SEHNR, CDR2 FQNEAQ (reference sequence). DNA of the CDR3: TGTGCCAGCAGCTTGGTATTGGACAGGGTGGGAAACATTCAGTACTTC. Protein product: CASSLVLDRVGNIQYF. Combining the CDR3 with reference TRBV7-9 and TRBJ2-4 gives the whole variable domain DTGVSQNPRHKITKRGQNVTFRCDPISEHNRLYWYRQTLGQGPEFLTYFQNEAQLEKSRLLSDRFSAERPKGSFSTLEIQRTEQGDSAMYLCASSLVLDRVGNIQYFGAGTRLSVL.

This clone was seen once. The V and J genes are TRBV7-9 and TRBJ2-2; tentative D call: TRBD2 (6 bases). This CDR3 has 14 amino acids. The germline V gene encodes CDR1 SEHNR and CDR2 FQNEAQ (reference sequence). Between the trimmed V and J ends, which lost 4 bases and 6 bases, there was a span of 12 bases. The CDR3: CASSSGGRAGELFF. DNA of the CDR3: TGTGCCAGCAGCTCCGGAGGGCGGGCCGGGGAGCTGTTTTTT.

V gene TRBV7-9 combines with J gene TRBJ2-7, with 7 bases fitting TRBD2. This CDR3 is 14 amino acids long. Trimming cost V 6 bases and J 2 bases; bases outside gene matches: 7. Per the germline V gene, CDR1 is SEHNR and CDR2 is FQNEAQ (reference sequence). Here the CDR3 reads CASSPPGLAYEQYF. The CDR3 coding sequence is TGTGCCAGCAGTCCTCCCGGACTAGCCTACGAGCAGTACTTC.

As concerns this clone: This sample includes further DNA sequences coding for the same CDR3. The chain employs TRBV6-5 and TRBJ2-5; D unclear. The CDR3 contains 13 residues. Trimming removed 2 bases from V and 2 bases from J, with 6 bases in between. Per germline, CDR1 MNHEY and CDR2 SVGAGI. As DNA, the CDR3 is TGTGCCAGCAGTTACCTAGGACAAGAGACCCAGTACTTC. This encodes CASSYLGQETQYF.

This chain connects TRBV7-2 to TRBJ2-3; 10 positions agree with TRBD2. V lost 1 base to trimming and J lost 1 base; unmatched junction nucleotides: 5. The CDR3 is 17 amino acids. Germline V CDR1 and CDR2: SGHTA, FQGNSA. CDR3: CASSLDGLAGGTDTQYF. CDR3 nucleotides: TGTGCCAGCAGCTTAGATGGTCTAGCGGGGGGCACAGATACGCAGTATTTT. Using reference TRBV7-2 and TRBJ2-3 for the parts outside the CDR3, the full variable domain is GAGVSQSPSNKVTEKGKDVELRCDPISGHTALYWYRQSLGQGLEFLIYFQGNSAPDKSGLPSDRFSAERTGGSVSTLTIQRTQQEDSAVYLCASSLDGLAGGTDTQYFGPGTRLTVL.

The CDR3 loop reads CASSLLRDTYGYTF. The CDR3, as DNA: TGTGCCAGCAGTTTATTGCGGGACACCTATGGCTACACCTTC. This chain joins TRBV28 and TRBJ1-2, with D possibly matching TRBD1 (6 bases). This CDR3 contains 14 residues. Trimming removed 1 base from V and 4 bases from J, with 10 bases in between. Germline CDR1 and CDR2: MDHEN and SYDVKM.

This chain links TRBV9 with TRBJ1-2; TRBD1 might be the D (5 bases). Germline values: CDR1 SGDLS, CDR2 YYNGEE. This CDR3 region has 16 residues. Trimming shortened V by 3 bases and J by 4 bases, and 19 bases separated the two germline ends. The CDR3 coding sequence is TGTGCCAGCAGCGGCTTCCTGAGAGGGGACGCCTATGGCTACACCTTC. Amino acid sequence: CASSGFLRGDAYGYTF.

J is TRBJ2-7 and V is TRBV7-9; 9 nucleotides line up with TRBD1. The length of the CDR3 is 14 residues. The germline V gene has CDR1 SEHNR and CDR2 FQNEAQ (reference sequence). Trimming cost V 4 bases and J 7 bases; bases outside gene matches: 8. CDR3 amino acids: CASSSQRQGVEQYF. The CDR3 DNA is TGTGCCAGCAGCTCCCAACGACAGGGGGTTGAGCAGTACTTC.

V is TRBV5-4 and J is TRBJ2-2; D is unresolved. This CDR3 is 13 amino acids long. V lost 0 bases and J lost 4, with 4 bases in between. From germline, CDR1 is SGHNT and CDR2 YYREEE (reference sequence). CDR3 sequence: CASSLGGTGELFF. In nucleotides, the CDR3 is TGTGCCAGCAGCTTGGGGGGCACCGGGGAGCTGTTTTTT.

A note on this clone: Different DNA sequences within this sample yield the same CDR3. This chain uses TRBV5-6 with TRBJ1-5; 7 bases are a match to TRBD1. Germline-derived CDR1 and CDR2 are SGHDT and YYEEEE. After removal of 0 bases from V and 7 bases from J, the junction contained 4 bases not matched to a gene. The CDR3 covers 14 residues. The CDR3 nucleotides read TGTGCCAGCAGCTTGGGACAGGGAGGCCAGCCCCAGCATTTT. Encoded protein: CASSLGQGGQPQHF.

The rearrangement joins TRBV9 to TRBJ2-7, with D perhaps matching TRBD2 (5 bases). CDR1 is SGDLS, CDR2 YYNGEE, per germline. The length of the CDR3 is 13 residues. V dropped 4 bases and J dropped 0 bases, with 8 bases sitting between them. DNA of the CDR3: TGTGCCAGCAGCCGACGGGACTCCTACGAGCAGTACTTC. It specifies CASSRRDSYEQYF.

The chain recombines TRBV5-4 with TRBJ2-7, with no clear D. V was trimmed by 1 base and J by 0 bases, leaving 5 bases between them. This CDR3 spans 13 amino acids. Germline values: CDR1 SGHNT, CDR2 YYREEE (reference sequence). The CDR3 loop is CASSLHGSYEQYF. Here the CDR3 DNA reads TGTGCCAGCAGCTTGCATGGCTCCTACGAGCAGTACTTC.

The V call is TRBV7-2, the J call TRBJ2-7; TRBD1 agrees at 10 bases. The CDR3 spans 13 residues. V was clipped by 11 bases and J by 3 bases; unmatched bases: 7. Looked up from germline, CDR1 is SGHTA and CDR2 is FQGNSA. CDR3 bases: TGTGCCGTTCGTGGGACAGGGGTCTACGAGCAGTACTTC. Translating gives CAVRGTGVYEQYF. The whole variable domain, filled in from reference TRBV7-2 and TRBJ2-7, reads GAGVSQSPSNKVTEKGKDVELRCDPISGHTALYWYRQSLGQGLEFLIYFQGNSAPDKSGLPSDRFSAERTGGSVSTLTIQRTQQEDSAVYLCAVRGTGVYEQYFGPGTRLTVT.

CDR3 region: CASTPAGYEQYF. In DNA form, the CDR3 reads TGTGCCAGCACCCCCGCGGGGTACGAGCAGTACTTC. J is TRBJ2-7 and V is TRBV28, with a weak D call TRBD2 (6 bases). The CDR3 is 12 residues long. In germline, CDR1 is MDHEN, CDR2 SYDVKM. V was trimmed by 7 bases and J by 4 bases, leaving 11 bases between them.

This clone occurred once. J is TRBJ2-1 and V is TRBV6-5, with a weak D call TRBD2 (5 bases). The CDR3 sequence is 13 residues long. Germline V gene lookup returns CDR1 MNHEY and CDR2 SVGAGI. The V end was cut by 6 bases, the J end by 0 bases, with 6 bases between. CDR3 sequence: CASRSGSYNEQFF. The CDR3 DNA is TGTGCCAGCAGAAGCGGCTCCTACAATGAGCAGTTCTTC.

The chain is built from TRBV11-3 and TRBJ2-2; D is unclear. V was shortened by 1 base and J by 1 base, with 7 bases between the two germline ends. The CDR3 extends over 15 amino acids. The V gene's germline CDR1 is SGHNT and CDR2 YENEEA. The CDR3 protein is CASSLAGRNTGELFF. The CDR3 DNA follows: TGTGCCAGCAGCTTAGCGGGTAGGAACACCGGGGAGCTGTTTTTT. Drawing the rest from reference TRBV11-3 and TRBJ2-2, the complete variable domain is EAGVVQSPRYKIIEKKQPVAFWCNPISGHNTLYWYLQNLGQGPELLIRYENEEAVDDSQLPKDRFSAERLKGVDSTLKIQPAELGDSAVYLCASSLAGRNTGELFFGEGSRLTVL.

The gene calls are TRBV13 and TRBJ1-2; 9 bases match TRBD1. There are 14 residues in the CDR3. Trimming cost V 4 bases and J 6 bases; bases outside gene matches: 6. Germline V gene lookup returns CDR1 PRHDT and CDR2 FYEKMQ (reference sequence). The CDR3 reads CASSSWTGDDGYTF. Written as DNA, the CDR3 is TGTGCCAGCAGCTCCTGGACAGGGGATGATGGCTACACCTTC.

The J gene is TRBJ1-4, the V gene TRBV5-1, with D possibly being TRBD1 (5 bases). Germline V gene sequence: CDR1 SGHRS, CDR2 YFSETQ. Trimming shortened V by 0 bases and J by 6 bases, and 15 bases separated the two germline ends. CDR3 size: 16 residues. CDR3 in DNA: TGCGCCAGCAGCTTGGGCAGGGTCCAGTTTGATGAAAAACTGTTTTTT. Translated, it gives CASSLGRVQFDEKLFF.